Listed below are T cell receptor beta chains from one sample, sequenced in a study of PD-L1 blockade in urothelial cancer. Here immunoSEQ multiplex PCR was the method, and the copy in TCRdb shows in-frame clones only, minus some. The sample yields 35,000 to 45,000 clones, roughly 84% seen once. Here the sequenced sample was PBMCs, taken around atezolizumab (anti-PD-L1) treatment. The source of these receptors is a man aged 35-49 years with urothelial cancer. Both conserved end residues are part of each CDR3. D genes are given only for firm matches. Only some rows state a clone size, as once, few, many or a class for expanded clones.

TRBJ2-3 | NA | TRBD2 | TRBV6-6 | TGTGCCAGCGCTATCGGACTAGCCCATGGAGATACGCAGTATTTT | CASAIGLAHGDTQYF
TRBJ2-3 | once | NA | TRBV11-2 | TGTGCCAGCAGCTTAGATCGCTCCGCGGATACGCAGTATTTT | CASSLDRSADTQYF
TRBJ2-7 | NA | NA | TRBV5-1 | TGCGCCAGCAGCTTTCAGGAACCAGACAGGTCCGAGCAGTACTTC | CASSFQEPDRSEQYF
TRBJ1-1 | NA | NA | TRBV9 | TGTGCCAGCAGCGACTCCCTGGACACTGAAGCTTTCTTT | CASSDSLDTEAFF
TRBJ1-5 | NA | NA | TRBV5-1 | TGCGCCAGCAGCTTGGTCGGGGAAGGTCAGCCCCAGCATTTT | CASSLVGEGQPQHF
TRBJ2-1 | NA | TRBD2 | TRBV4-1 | TGCGCCAGCAGCGCTCAAGCTAGCGGCTCCTACAATGAGCAGTTCTTC | CASSAQASGSYNEQFF
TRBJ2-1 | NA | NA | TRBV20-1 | TGCAGTGCCACCGTACTCCGGGAGCAGTTCTTC | CSATVLREQFF
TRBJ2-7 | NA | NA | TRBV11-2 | TGTGCCAGCAGCTTAGAGGGGACAACCTACGAGCAGTACTTC | CASSLEGTTYEQYF
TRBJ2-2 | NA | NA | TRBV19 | TGTGCCAGTATCGTAACAGTTGGGACCGGGGAGCTGTTTTTT | CASIVTVGTGELFF
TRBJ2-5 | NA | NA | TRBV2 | TGTGCCAGCAGTGACCCGGACAGACCAGAAGAGACCCAGTACTTC | CASSDPDRPEETQYF
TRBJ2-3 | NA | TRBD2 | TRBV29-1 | TGCAGCGTTGCGGGGACTAGCGGAAGAGTGGTAGATACGCAGTATTTT | CSVAGTSGRVVDTQYF
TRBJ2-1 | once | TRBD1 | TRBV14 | TGTGCCAGCAGCTCCCGACAGGGGGCTAATGAGCAGTTCTTC | CASSSRQGANEQFF
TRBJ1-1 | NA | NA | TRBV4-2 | TGTGCCAGCAGCCAAGAGGCGGCGGGGGCGACTGAAGCTTTCTTT | CASSQEAAGATEAFF
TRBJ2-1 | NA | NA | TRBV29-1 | TGCAGCGTTGAAGATCTTCCTGACTCGAGCTCCTACAATGAGCAGTTCTTC | CSVEDLPDSSSYNEQFF
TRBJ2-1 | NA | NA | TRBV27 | TGTGCCAGCAGTTTATTTCGAGGGATCCGGGGCAATGAGCAGTTCTTC | CASSLFRGIRGNEQFF
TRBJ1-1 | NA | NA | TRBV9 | TGTGCCAGCAGCGCGGTACGCACTGAAGCTTTCTTT | CASSAVRTEAFF
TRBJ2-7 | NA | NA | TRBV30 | TGTGCCTGGCGTAAACAGGGCTACGAGCAGTACTTC | CAWRKQGYEQYF
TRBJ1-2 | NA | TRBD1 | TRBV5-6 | TGTGCCAGCAGCTTACCGGGACAGGGGGATATAGCCGGCTACACCTTC | CASSLPGQGDIAGYTF
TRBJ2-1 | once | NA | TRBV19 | TGTGCCAGTACAGTAGGACAGACTTACAATGAGCAGTTCTTC | CASTVGQTYNEQFF
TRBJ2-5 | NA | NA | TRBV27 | TGTGCCAGCAGTTCGGGCTTACCAGCGGCAAAAGAGACCCAGTACTTC | CASSSGLPAAKETQYF
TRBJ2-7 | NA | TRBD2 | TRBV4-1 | TGCGCCAGCAGCCAAGATTCAGCACTAGCGGGAGGGCGCGAGCAGTACTTC | CASSQDSALAGGREQYF
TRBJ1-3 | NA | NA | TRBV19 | TGTGCCAGCACCCCGACAGGCGCCCTTGGGGACACCATATATTTT | CASTPTGALGDTIYF
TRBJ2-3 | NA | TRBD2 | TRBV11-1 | TGTGCCAGCAGCTCCGGGACTAGCGGACACACAGATACGCAGTATTTT | CASSSGTSGHTDTQYF
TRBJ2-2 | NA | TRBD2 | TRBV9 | TGTGCCAGCAGCGTGCCTAGCGGGAACACCGGGGAGCTGTTTTTT | CASSVPSGNTGELFF
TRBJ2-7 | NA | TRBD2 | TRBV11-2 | TGTGCCAGCAGCCAGGGGACTAGCGGCGGCGGGGAGCAGTACTTC | CASSQGTSGGGEQYF
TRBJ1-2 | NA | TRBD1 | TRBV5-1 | TGCGCCAGCAGCCCCCAGGACAGGGGGCTCGATGGCTACACCTTC | CASSPQDRGLDGYTF
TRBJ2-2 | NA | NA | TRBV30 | TGTGCCTGGAGTGTACGGGCAGGGTGGACCGGGGAGCTGTTTTTT | CAWSVRAGWTGELFF
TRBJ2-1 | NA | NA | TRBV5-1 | TGCGCCAGCAGCCAGAGGTTGGCCGACAATGAGCAGTTCTTC | CASSQRLADNEQFF
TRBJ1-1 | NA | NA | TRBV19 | TGTGCCAGTAGTATATTTTTTGGGGGGGCTGGGCCTGAAGCTTTCTTT | CASSIFFGGAGPEAFF
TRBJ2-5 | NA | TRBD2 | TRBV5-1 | TGCGCCAGCAGCGGGGGACTAGCGGGGGGAGGCCGAGAGACCCAGTACTTC | CASSGGLAGGGRETQYF
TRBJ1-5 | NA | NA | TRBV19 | TGTGCCAGTAGGAACAGGCATAGCAATCAGCCCCAGCATTTT | CASRNRHSNQPQHF
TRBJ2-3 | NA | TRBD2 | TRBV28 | TGTGCCAGCAGCCATCCTCCTCCGGCGGGAGAAGGAAATACGCAGTATTTT | CASSHPPPAGEGNTQYF
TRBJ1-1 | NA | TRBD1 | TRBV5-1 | TGCGCCAGCAGCTTGGAACAGGGGATGAACACTGAAGCTTTCTTT | CASSLEQGMNTEAFF
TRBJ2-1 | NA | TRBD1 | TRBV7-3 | TGTGCCAGCAGCTTGCTCACCGGGACAGGGCCGAATGAGCAGTTCTTC | CASSLLTGTGPNEQFF
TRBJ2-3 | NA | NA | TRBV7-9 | TGTGCCAGCAGCTGGGACTTATCGGCCCGCACAGATACGCAGTATTTT | CASSWDLSARTDTQYF
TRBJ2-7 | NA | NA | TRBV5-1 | TGCGCCAGCAGACCGGCCCGGGTTGTGGGCTCCTACGAGCAGTACTTC | CASRPARVVGSYEQYF
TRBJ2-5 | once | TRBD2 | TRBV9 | TGTGCCAGCTCTGCCCCCGGGGGGGAGACCCAGTACTTC | CASSAPGGETQYF
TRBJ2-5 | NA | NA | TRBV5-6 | TGTGCCAGCAGCGCCCCCGGGGAAGAGGAGACCCAGTACTTC | CASSAPGEEETQYF
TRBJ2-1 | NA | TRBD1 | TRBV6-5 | TGTGCCAGCAGTCGGAACAGGGGTTCCTACAATGAGCAGTTCTTC | CASSRNRGSYNEQFF
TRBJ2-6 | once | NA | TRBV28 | TGTGCCAGCAGTTACAGCCTTGGGGCCAACGTCCTGACTTTC | CASSYSLGANVLTF
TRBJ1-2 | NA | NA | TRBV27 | TGTGCCAGCAGGAAGATCAACAGGGAAGGCTACACCTTC | CASRKINREGYTF
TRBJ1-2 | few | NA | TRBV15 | TGTGCCACCAGCAGAGATAGGGGCAGCACTAACTATGGCTACACCTTC | CATSRDRGSTNYGYTF
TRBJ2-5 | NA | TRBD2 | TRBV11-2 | TGTGCCAGCAGCTTAATAGCGGGAGAAGGGACCCAGTACTTC | CASSLIAGEGTQYF
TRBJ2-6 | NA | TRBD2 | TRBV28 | TGTGCCAGCAGCCAAGCGGGAGCCGGGGCCAACGTCCTGACTTTC | CASSQAGAGANVLTF
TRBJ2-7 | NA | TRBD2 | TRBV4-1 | TGCGCCAGCAGCCAAGGCGGGAGTGGAGTGGAGCAGTACTTC | CASSQGGSGVEQYF
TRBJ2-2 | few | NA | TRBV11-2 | TGTGCCAGCAGCTTATTGGGGGGAACCGGTACCGGGGAGCTGTTTTTT | CASSLLGGTGTGELFF
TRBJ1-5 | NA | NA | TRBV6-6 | TGTGCCAGCAGTTATTTCGGCAATCAGCCCCAGCATTTT | CASSYFGNQPQHF
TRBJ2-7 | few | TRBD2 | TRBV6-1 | TGTGCCAGCAGTGATTGGGGCGGGAGGAACCCCTACGAGCAGTACTTC | CASSDWGGRNPYEQYF
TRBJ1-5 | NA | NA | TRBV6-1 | TGTGCCAGCAGCGAGCTCGGGGGGCCGAATCAGCCCCAGCATTTT | CASSELGGPNQPQHF
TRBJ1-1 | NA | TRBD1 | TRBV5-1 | TGCGCCAGCAGCTTGGGCCAGGGGGGCACAGCTTTCTTT | CASSLGQGGTAFF
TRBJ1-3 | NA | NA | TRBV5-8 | TGTGCCAGCAGCTTGCGGGAGGGTGGAAACACCATATATTTT | CASSLREGGNTIYF
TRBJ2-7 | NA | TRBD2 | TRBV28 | TGTGCCAGTACCCGGGGAGGGCGAAGCTACGAGCAGTACTTC | CASTRGGRSYEQYF
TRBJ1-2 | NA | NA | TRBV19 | TGTGCCAGTAGTCTGAGCATCGGGACAAGCTATGGCTACACCTTC | CASSLSIGTSYGYTF
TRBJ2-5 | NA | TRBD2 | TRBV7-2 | TGTGCCAGCAAGACCTCGAGGGGCGGGAGAGAGACCCAGTACTTC | CASKTSRGGRETQYF
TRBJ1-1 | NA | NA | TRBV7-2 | TGTGCCAGCAGCTTCTATGGACAGAACACTGAAGCTTTCTTT | CASSFYGQNTEAFF
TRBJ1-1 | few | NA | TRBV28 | TGTGCCAGCAGTATTAAGTGGGGCAATGAAGCTTTCTTT | CASSIKWGNEAFF
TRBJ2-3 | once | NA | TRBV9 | TGTGCCAGCAGCACAAAAGGGGGAAGGGGTGGCACAGATACGCAGTATTTT | CASSTKGGRGGTDTQYF
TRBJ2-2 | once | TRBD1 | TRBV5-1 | TGCGCCAGCAGACTACAGGGGGCGGCCACCGGGGAGCTGTTTTTT | CASRLQGAATGELFF
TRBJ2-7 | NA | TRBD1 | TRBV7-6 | TGTGCCAGCAGCCAGAGGGACAGGGGGGACCACGAGCAGTACTTC | CASSQRDRGDHEQYF